Each of the 30 T cell receptor beta chains below was sequenced from the same sample in a study of blood T cells in healthy people across ages. Combining a sample-barcoded 5' primer with a J-beta primer mix, a second PCR ran for about 7 to 12 cycles. MiXCR was run by TCRdb on the 5' RACE reads, yielding one entry per CDR3 protein. The sample carries approximately 880,000 distinct CDR3 sequences, 48% recorded once. Input material: blood. Receptors originate from a young man in good health.

The chain links TRBV3-1 to TRBJ1-2, with a weak D call TRBD1 (5 bases). Trimming took off 2 bases at V and 1 base at J, with 11 bases between the two ends. The germline V gene encodes CDR1 LGHDT and CDR2 YNNKEL (reference sequence). The CDR3 runs to 15 residues. The CDR3 sequence: CASSQRLGGNYGYTF. CDR3 nucleotide sequence: TGTGCCAGCAGCCAAAGACTCGGGGGTAACTATGGCTACACCTTC.

The chain couples TRBV6-2 or TRBV6-3 to TRBJ1-2, with D possibly being TRBD1 (5 bases). Trimming cost V 1 base and J 4 bases, with 10 bases left between them. The CDR3 spans 14 residues. Germline-derived CDR1 and CDR2 are MNHEY and SVGEGT. Here the CDR3 DNA reads TGTGCCAGCAGTTACTGTCAAACAGGCTATGGCTACACCTTC. Residues: CASSYCQTGYGYTF.

V and J are TRBV5-1 and TRBJ2-5; 8 bases fit TRBD1. The ends lost 6 bases at V and 2 bases at J; junction bases unmatched: 9. The CDR3 runs to 15 residues. From germline, CDR1 is SGHRS and CDR2 YFSETQ. CDR3 amino acids: CASNPAGGIQETQYF. CDR3 DNA: TGCGCCAGCAACCCCGCAGGGGGCATTCAAGAGACCCAGTACTTC.

The CDR3 DNA reads TGCGCCAGCAGCCAAGAATGGGACCCTTACAATGAGCAGTTCTTC. This sequence encodes CASSQEWDPYNEQFF. The chain has TRBV4-3 and TRBJ2-1; either TRBD1 or TRBD2 may supply D (5 bases each). CDR1 LGHNA and CDR2 YSLEER come from the germline V gene. Trimming shortened V by 0 bases and J by 4 bases, and 10 bases separated the two germline ends. CDR3 size: 15 residues.

A few counts support this clonotype. This chain joins TRBV25-1 and TRBJ1-5; maybe TRBD1 (5 bases). Trimming removed 3 bases at V and 6 bases at J, with 12 bases between. This CDR3 is 14 amino acids long. Per the germline V gene, CDR1 is MGHDK and CDR2 is SYGVNS. The CDR3 coding sequence is TGTGCCAGCAGTGATAGGGGATTGGGTCAGCCCCAGCATTTT. Translating gives CASSDRGLGQPQHF.

This chain connects TRBV2 to TRBJ1-4, with D perhaps matching TRBD1 (6 bases). CDR1 and CDR2 (germline): SNHLY, FYNNEI. CDR3 length: 16 amino acids. V was clipped by 6 bases and J by 1 base, with 15 bases between them. In DNA form, the CDR3 reads TGTGCCAGCAGCCGCGTTGCGACAGGAACTAATGAAAAACTGTTTTTT. This encodes CASSRVATGTNEKLFF. Based on the CDR3 plus reference TRBV2 and TRBJ1-4, the full variable domain is EPEVTQTPSHQVTQMGQEVILRCVPISNHLYFYWYRQILGQKVEFLVSFYNNEISEKSEIFDDQFSVERPDGSNFTLKIRSTKLEDSAMYFCASSRVATGTNEKLFFGSGTQLSVL.

This clonotype was recorded a few times. This chain joins TRBV18 and TRBJ2-7; TRBD2 aligns across 15 bases. Trimming removed 1 base from V and 6 bases from J; junction bases left unmatched: 4. This CDR3 is built from 16 residues. Looked up from germline, CDR1 is KGHSH and CDR2 is LQKENI. CDR3 residues: CASSPRTSGGAVEQYF. CDR3 nucleotide sequence: TGTGCCAGCTCACCACGGACTAGCGGGGGGGCCGTCGAGCAGTACTTC. Looking up the rest from reference TRBV18 and TRBJ2-7 gives the full variable domain: NAGVMQNPRHLVRRRGQEARLRCSPMKGHSHVYWYRQLPEEGLKFMVYLQKENIIDESGMPKERFSAEFPKEGPSILRIQQVVRGDSAAYFCASSPRTSGGAVEQYFGPGTRLTVT.

This clonotype was recorded a few times. The rearrangement links TRBV6-2 or TRBV6-3 to TRBJ1-2; a possible D gene is TRBD1 (5 bases). Germline V gives CDR1 MNHEY, CDR2 SVGEGT. The length of the CDR3 is 14 residues. V shed 5 bases and J shed 0 bases, with 10 bases lying between them. CDR3 protein: CASSTGLTNYGYTF. Here the CDR3 DNA reads TGTGCCAGCAGTACGGGACTGACTAACTATGGCTACACCTTC.

This chain links TRBV5-1 with TRBJ1-6; possible D gene TRBD1, 5 bases. Germline-derived CDR1 and CDR2 are SGHRS and YFSETQ. The CDR3 covers 16 residues. V lost 4 bases and J lost 5, with 16 bases in between. DNA for the CDR3: TGCGCCAGCAGCACCCAAGGGCAGACAGATAATTCACCCCTCCACTTT. Translation gives CASSTQGQTDNSPLHF.

The table lists this clonotype with a few counts. V and J are TRBV27 and TRBJ2-1, with D maybe TRBD2 (5 bases). The V end was cut by 0 bases, the J end by 5 bases, with 11 bases between. CDR1 is MNHEY, CDR2 SMNVEV, per germline (reference sequence). The CDR3 spans 15 residues. Written as DNA, the CDR3 is TGTGCCAGCAGTTTATCGAGGGCGGGTAACAATGAGCAGTTCTTC. As protein: CASSLSRAGNNEQFF.

This sequence joins TRBV5-1 and TRBJ1-5, with TRBD1 matching 7 bases. J lost 7 bases, V lost 7 bases, and 20 bases had no gene match. Germline CDR1 SGHRS, CDR2 YFSETQ. The CDR3 extends over 17 amino acids. The CDR3 DNA reads TGCGCCAGCTGGAACCGGGACAGCATTATCCCGGGACAGCCCCAGCATTTT. Translating it yields CASWNRDSIIPGQPQHF. Together with reference TRBV5-1 and TRBJ1-5, the CDR3 gives the full variable domain: KAGVTQTPRYLIKTRGQQVTLSCSPISGHRSVSWYQQTPGQGLQFLFEYFSETQRNKGNFPGRFSGRQFSNSRSEMNVSTLELGDSALYLCASWNRDSIIPGQPQHFGDGTRLSIL.

The rearrangement joins TRBV9 to TRBJ2-5, with D maybe TRBD1 (6 bases). The CDR3 covers 14 residues. Trimming removed 3 bases at V and 5 bases at J, with 14 bases between. Per germline, CDR1 SGDLS and CDR2 YYNGEE. CDR3 DNA: TGTGCCAGCAGCGGATTAGGGACATCGGAGACCCAGTACTTC. This encodes CASSGLGTSETQYF.

In this sample, this clonotype turned up a few times. The chain links TRBV4-2 to TRBJ1-1, with D possibly TRBD1 on 5 matching bases. This CDR3 is 14 amino acids long. Trimming stripped 1 base from V and 5 bases from J, with 11 bases between. Germline CDR1 LGHNA, CDR2 YNFKEQ. The CDR3 loop reads CASSQGGGGTEAFF. CDR3 coding DNA: TGTGCCAGCAGCCAAGGTGGGGGTGGTACTGAAGCTTTCTTT.

This clonotype was detected only a few times. This chain joins TRBV3-1 and TRBJ2-5; 12 nucleotides agree with TRBD1. Germline CDR1 and CDR2: LGHDT and YNNKEL (reference sequence). V lost 0 bases, J lost 6 bases, and 8 bases stayed unmatched. The CDR3 runs 17 residues. CDR3 coding DNA: TGTGCCAGCAGCCAAGATTCGGGGACAGGGGGCTGGAAGACCCAGTACTTC. Protein sequence: CASSQDSGTGGWKTQYF.

This clonotype was seen only a few times. This sequence joins TRBV12-3 or TRBV12-4 and TRBJ2-5; unclear D gene. The CDR3 loop spans 12 amino acids. The V end was cut by 3 bases, the J end by 3 bases, with 5 bases between. The CDR3 sequence: CASSFQEETQYF. DNA of the CDR3: TGTGCCAGCAGTTTTCAGGAAGAGACCCAGTACTTC.

The chain is built from TRBV6-5 and TRBJ2-7; D not resolved. Per germline, CDR1 MNHEY and CDR2 SVGAGI. The V and J ends lost 4 bases and 4 bases respectively, with 11 bases between them. The CDR3 has 13 residues. CDR3 bases: TGTGCCAGCAGTTTCAGGATACGTTACGAGCAGTACTTC. Protein: CASSFRIRYEQYF.

This clonotype showed up many times. The J gene is TRBJ2-5, the V gene TRBV20-1, with D perhaps matching TRBD2 (6 bases). This CDR3 region has 15 residues. V lost 5 bases and J lost 2, with 18 bases in between. Germline loops: CDR1 DFQATT, CDR2 SNEGSKA (reference sequence). CDR3 in amino acids: CSARSPRGLQETQYF. CDR3 nucleotides: TGCAGTGCTCGCTCTCCGCGGGGTCTTCAAGAGACCCAGTACTTC.

This clonotype was seen a handful of times. The chain has TRBV20-1 and TRBJ2-5; tentatively, D is TRBD1 or TRBD2 (6 bases each). V lost 6 bases to trimming and J lost 8 bases, with 37 bases between them. CDR3 length equals 19 residues. CDR1 is DFQATT, CDR2 SNEGSKA, per germline (reference sequence). CDR3 loop: CSANALGAGSTISKRTQYF. In nucleotides, the CDR3 is TGCAGTGCAAACGCCCTGGGGGCGGGGTCTACCATTTCCAAGAGAACCCAGTACTTC.

The chain carries TRBV20-1 and TRBJ1-1; D is ambiguous. V was trimmed by 1 base and J by 8 bases, leaving 8 bases between them. This CDR3 spans 11 amino acids. CDR1 is DFQATT, CDR2 SNEGSKA, per germline (reference sequence). The CDR3 coding sequence is TGCAGTGCTAGAGGCGAAGTCGAAGCTTTCTTT. Translation: CSARGEVEAFF.

The genes are TRBV20-1 and TRBJ2-7, with D possibly TRBD1 on 6 matching bases. The length of the CDR3 is 16 residues. Germline V lookup: CDR1 DFQATT, CDR2 SNEGSKA (reference sequence). CDR3 DNA: TGCAGCGCATCATTAACCGGGACAAAGTATGGAGGCGAGCAGTACTTC. Its protein product is CSASLTGTKYGGEQYF.

This clonotype was seen a handful of times. V and J are TRBV20-1 and TRBJ1-2; D possibly corresponds to TRBD1 (5 bases). The CDR3 spans 14 residues. Germline assignment: CDR1 DFQATT and CDR2 SNEGSKA (reference sequence). Between the trimmed V and J ends, which lost 5 bases and 5 bases, there was a span of 18 bases. The CDR3 nucleotides are TGCAGTGCTGGGGCAGTGATCCTGGGGTATGGCTACACCTTC. Translating gives CSAGAVILGYGYTF.

A word on this clonotype: One end of the junction is discordant with germline, which a read error may explain. This rearrangement joins TRBV10-3 to TRBJ2-7; the match to TRBD2 covers 7 bases. The germline V gene encodes CDR1 ENHRY and CDR2 SYGVKD. The CDR3 runs to 14 residues. The CDR3, as DNA: TGTGCCATCAGTGGAGCGGGGAATACCTACGGGCAGTACTTC. Protein: CAISGAGNTYGQYF.

This chain links TRBV18 with TRBJ2-7, with 9 nucleotides matching TRBD1. This CDR3 is built from 15 residues. Trimming removed 3 bases from V and 6 bases from J; junction bases left unmatched: 9. Germline CDR1 and CDR2: KGHSH and LQKENI. DNA of the CDR3: TGTGCCAGCTCACCCCGACAGGGGGATTTGTCCGAGCAGTACTTC. Protein: CASSPRQGDLSEQYF.

This clonotype was detected only a few times. The CDR3 sequence: CASSGTGTGPYHTF. The CDR3 nucleotides read TGTGCCAGCAGTGGCACCGGGACAGGACCTTACCACACCTTC. The genes are TRBV25-1 and TRBJ1-2, with 8 bases lining up with TRBD1. The germline CDR1 and CDR2 sequences are MGHDK and SYGVNS. The CDR3 length is 14 residues. V dropped 4 bases and J dropped 12; count of bases not matched to a gene: 13.

V is TRBV20-1 and J is TRBJ2-7; D not certain. Trimming shortened V by 6 bases and J by 3 bases, and 15 bases separated the two germline ends. The V gene's germline CDR1 is DFQATT and CDR2 SNEGSKA (reference sequence). The CDR3 is 13 residues long. The chain's CDR3 is CSASRSERYEQYF. As DNA, the CDR3 is TGCAGTGCCAGCAGGAGCGAGCGCTACGAGCAGTACTTC.

The chain is built from TRBV14 and TRBJ2-3; tentative D call: TRBD2 (6 bases). CDR3 length: 14 residues. Germline assignment: CDR1 SGHDN and CDR2 FVKESK. V was trimmed by 8 bases and J by 2 bases, leaving 14 bases between them. The CDR3 DNA sequence: TGTGCCAGCCAACCCGGGACTCACACAGATACGCAGTATTTT. Its translation: CASQPGTHTDTQYF.

The rearrangement uses TRBV20-1 and TRBJ2-7; 8 nucleotides agree with TRBD1. This CDR3 is 13 amino acids long. Per the germline V gene, CDR1 is DFQATT and CDR2 is SNEGSKA (reference sequence). V lost 5 bases and J lost 10; bases outside the gene matches: 13. This chain's CDR3 is CSAGRDRYPLQYF. In nucleotides, the CDR3 is TGCAGTGCTGGGCGGGACAGGTACCCTCTCCAGTACTTC.

The sample holds one count of this clonotype. The chain is built from TRBV3-1 and TRBJ2-3, with TRBD2 matching over 8 bases. The CDR3 is 16 amino acids. The germline V gene encodes CDR1 LGHDT and CDR2 YNNKEL (reference sequence). With V trimmed by 0 bases and J by 9 bases, 11 bases remained unmatched. CDR3 loop: CASSQDSAGEQETQYF. The CDR3 coding sequence is TGTGCCAGCAGCCAAGATTCAGCGGGGGAGCAGGAGACGCAGTATTTT.

This clonotype was counted at least ten times. The rearrangement links TRBV6-1 to TRBJ2-3; no definite D call. CDR1 and CDR2 from the germline V gene are MNHNS and SASEGT. The ends were cut back, 6 bases at V and 6 bases at J, with 10 bases in the middle. The CDR3 is 12 amino acids. CDR3 sequence (DNA): TGTGCCAGCAGCGAGGCCCTGGATACGCAGTATTTT. Its protein is CASSEALDTQYF.

As for this clonotype: A junction boundary mismatches the germline segment, possibly from a read error. This rearrangement joins TRBV5-1 to TRBJ2-3; D may be TRBD1 (7 bases). This CDR3 is 16 amino acids long. Germline V gene lookup returns CDR1 SGHRS and CDR2 YFSETQ. The CDR3 nucleotides read TGCGCCAGCAGCTCCGCGGGACAGCCCCGGACAGGTACGCAGTATTTT. It yields the protein CASSSAGQPRTGTQYF.